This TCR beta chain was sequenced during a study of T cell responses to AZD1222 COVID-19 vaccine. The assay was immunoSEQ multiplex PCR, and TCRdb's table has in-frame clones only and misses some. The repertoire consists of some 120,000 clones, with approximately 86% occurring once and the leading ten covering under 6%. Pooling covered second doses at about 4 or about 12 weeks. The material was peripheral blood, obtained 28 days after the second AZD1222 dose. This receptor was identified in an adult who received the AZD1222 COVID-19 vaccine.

The CDR3 reads CASSLDAGALGYEQYF. CDR3 DNA sequence: TGTGCCAGCAGCTTGGACGCGGGGGCTTTAGGCTACGAGCAGTACTTC. V and J are TRBV5-5 and TRBJ2-7; D is possibly TRBD2 (7 bases). The CDR3 spans 16 residues. In germline, CDR1 is SGHKS, CDR2 YYEKEE (reference sequence). V was cut by 0 bases and J by 3 bases, with 16 bases left in between.